This TCR beta chain was recovered during a study of T-cell reconstitution after alpha-beta-depleted transplantation in children. General observations from the study: Counts and diversity of T cells one year after transplant came mostly from newly produced T cells.

Regarding this clonotype: Its matching antigen is unknown.

TCRbeta library preparation incorporated unique molecular identifiers. A single record per CDR3 protein comes from TCRdb applying MiXCR to the PCR reads. The profile shows 90,000 to 150,000 distinct CDR3 sequences, roughly 23% of them singletons. Trimming took off 2 bases at V and 0 bases at J, with 8 bases between the two ends. Germline values: CDR1 SGHVS, CDR2 FNYEAQ. The CDR3 spans 14 residues. Specimen: PBMCs, mostly from graft donor cells, collected 180 days after TCRalphabeta/CD19-depleted stem cell transplant. This TCR derives from a male patient aged 2-15 years who had a stem cell transplant for chronic granulomatous disease, so the T cells may come from the graft donor. This chain uses TRBV7-6 with TRBJ2-7; D assignment may be TRBD1 or TRBD2 (5 bases each). The CDR3 protein is CASSLMRGSYEQYF. In DNA form, the CDR3 reads TGTGCCAGCAGCTTAATGAGGGGCTCCTACGAGCAGTACTTC.